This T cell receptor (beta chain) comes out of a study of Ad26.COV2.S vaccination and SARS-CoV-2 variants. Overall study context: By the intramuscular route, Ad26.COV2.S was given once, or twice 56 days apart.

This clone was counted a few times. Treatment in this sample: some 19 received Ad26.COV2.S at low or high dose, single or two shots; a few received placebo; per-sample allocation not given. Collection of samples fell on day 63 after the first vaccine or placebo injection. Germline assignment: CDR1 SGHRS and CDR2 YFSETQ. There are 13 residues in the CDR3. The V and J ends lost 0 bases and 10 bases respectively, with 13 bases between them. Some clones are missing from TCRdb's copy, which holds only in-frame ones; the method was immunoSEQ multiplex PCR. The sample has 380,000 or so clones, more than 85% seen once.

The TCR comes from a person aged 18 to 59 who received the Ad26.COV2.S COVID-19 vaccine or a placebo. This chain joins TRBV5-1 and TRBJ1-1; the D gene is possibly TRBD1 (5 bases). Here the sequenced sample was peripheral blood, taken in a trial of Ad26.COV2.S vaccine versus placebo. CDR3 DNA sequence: TGCGCCAGCAGCTTGGAAGGGGCAACCATAGCTTTCTTT. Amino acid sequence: CASSLEGATIAFF.